A single sample is the source of the 26 T cell receptor beta chains below, sequenced in a study of T-cell reconstitution after alpha-beta-depleted transplantation in children. Molecular barcoding with unique molecular identifiers was used for the TCRbeta library. TCRdb independently ran MiXCR on the PCR reads; one entry per CDR3 protein. This table has 700,000 to 950,000 distinct CDR3 sequences, 15% to 20% appearing once. Sequencing used PBMCs, mostly from graft donor cells, obtained 360 days after TCRalphabeta/CD19-depleted stem cell transplant. Receptors originate from a male patient younger than 18 who had a stem cell transplant for acute lymphoblastic leukemia, so the T cells may come from the graft donor.

This clonotype was found many times. The chain is built from TRBV7-8 and TRBJ2-2, with 9 bases lining up with TRBD2. V lost 5 bases to trimming and J lost 4 bases; unmatched junction nucleotides: 11. The length of the CDR3 is 17 residues. Per germline, CDR1 SGHVS and CDR2 FQNEAQ. CDR3 loop: CASSPRRLAGITGELFF. Written as DNA, the CDR3 is TGTGCCAGCAGCCCCCGGCGGCTAGCGGGGATCACCGGGGAGCTGTTTTTT.

V usage is TRBV11-2 and J usage is TRBJ1-2; TRBD1 might be the D (5 bases). V gave up 4 bases and J gave up 4 bases, with 10 bases separating them. Germline lookup yields CDR1 SGHAT and CDR2 FQNNGV. The CDR3 spans 13 residues. The CDR3 nucleotides read TGTGCCAGCAGCTACCGGGGGATCTATGGCTACACCTTC. Translating gives CASSYRGIYGYTF.

The table lists this clonotype with many counts. The genes are TRBV5-1 and TRBJ2-7; 7 bases map to TRBD1. Germline trimming cut 0 bases from V and 3 bases from J; bases unmatched to any gene: 3. Germline CDR1 is SGHRS and CDR2 is YFSETQ. The CDR3 has 14 amino acids. CDR3 DNA sequence: TGCGCCAGCAGCTTGGGGACAGGACTCTACGAGCAGTACTTC. Translating it yields CASSLGTGLYEQYF.

The table lists this clonotype with a few counts. This sequence joins TRBV20-1 and TRBJ1-5; 7 nucleotides match TRBD1. Germline V lookup: CDR1 DFQATT, CDR2 SNEGSKA (reference sequence). CDR3 size: 14 residues. Trimming cost V 0 bases and J 5 bases; bases outside gene matches: 4. In nucleotides, the CDR3 is TGCAGTGCTAGAGATTCAGGGGGACATCAGCCCCAGCATTTT. It codes for CSARDSGGHQPQHF.

There are a few counts of this clonotype. This chain links TRBV12-3 or TRBV12-4 with TRBJ1-1, with 8 bases that match TRBD1. This CDR3 is 16 amino acids long. The V gene end was trimmed by 1 base and the J gene end by 5 bases; junction bases not matched to a gene: 9. The CDR3 spells CASSLGDRMMRTEAFF. The CDR3 bases are TGTGCCAGCAGTTTAGGGGACAGGATGATGAGGACTGAAGCTTTCTTT.

This clonotype showed up just a few times. This chain links TRBV27 with TRBJ2-7; TRBD2 is a possible D gene (5 bases). Per the germline V gene, CDR1 is MNHEY and CDR2 is SMNVEV (reference sequence). V shed 4 bases and J shed 1 base, with 11 bases lying between them. This CDR3 is 14 amino acids long. CDR3 nucleotides: TGTGCCAGCAGTTCTGGGGTAGCGTCCTACGAGCAGTACTTC. It yields the protein CASSSGVASYEQYF.

The rearrangement links TRBV7-9 to TRBJ2-1; tentatively, D is TRBD1 or TRBD2 (5 bases each). Germline CDR1 SEHNR, CDR2 FQNEAQ (reference sequence). The CDR3 sequence is 15 residues long. The V gene lost 4 bases and the J gene lost 7 bases, with 17 bases spanning the gap. CDR3 DNA sequence: TGTGCCAGCAGCTCAAAATTCACGGGGCCAAATGAGCAGTTCTTC. Protein: CASSSKFTGPNEQFF.

The rearrangement uses TRBV5-5 and TRBJ2-5, with D possibly matching TRBD1 (5 bases). CDR3 size: 15 residues. CDR1 is SGHKS, CDR2 YYEKEE, per germline (reference sequence). Trimming took 6 bases from V and 4 from J, leaving 19 bases between them. In DNA form, the CDR3 reads TGTGCCAGCATCTCTGCAGCCCGACAGTTAGAGACCCAGTACTTC. Its protein product is CASISAARQLETQYF.

This clonotype was detected a few times. This chain joins TRBV6-2 or TRBV6-3 and TRBJ2-2; D is uncertain. Trimming pared 0 bases from V and 0 bases from J, leaving 20 bases between. The CDR3 is 20 amino acids. The germline gives CDR1 MNHEY, CDR2 SVGEGT. The CDR3 loop reads CASSYSRNQVWDTNTGELFF. DNA for the CDR3: TGTGCCAGCAGTTACTCGAGGAACCAGGTTTGGGATACGAACACCGGGGAGCTGTTTTTT.

This chain connects TRBV6-5 to TRBJ2-7; TRBD2 might be the D (6 bases). CDR3 length equals 16 residues. Germline CDR1 is MNHEY and CDR2 is SVGAGI. V was shortened by 3 bases and J by 5 bases, with 20 bases between the two germline ends. CDR3 sequence (DNA): TGTGCCAGCAGTTATTCGACGGAGGGACCCTCGGACGAGCAGTACTTC. As protein: CASSYSTEGPSDEQYF.

This clonotype was recorded many times. This sequence joins TRBV29-1 and TRBJ2-7, with 10 bases fitting TRBD2. Germline lookup yields CDR1 SQVTM and CDR2 ANQGSEA. V shed 3 bases, J shed 4 bases, and the junction held 3 bases outside the gene matches. The CDR3 is 13 residues long. The CDR3 DNA sequence: TGCAGCGTTGAGGCTAGCGGGAGTTACGAGCAGTACTTC. Protein: CSVEASGSYEQYF.

Concerning this clonotype: An end of the junction does not agree with germline; a read error may underlie this. This rearrangement joins TRBV12-3 or TRBV12-4 to TRBJ2-1; TRBD2 matches 8 bases. The CDR3 runs to 11 residues. CDR3: CASSSGLVSKF. Here the CDR3 DNA reads TGTGCCAGCAGTTCGGGACTAGTTAGCAAGTTC.

In this sample, this clonotype turned up a few times. This chain links TRBV18 with TRBJ1-2; D unclear. Germline V CDR1 and CDR2: KGHSH, LQKENI. The length of the CDR3 is 16 residues. Trimming removed 3 bases from V and 4 bases from J, with 18 bases in between. DNA for the CDR3: TGTGCCAGCTCACCGGAGAACTACATCGGCGTCTATGGCTACACCTTC. This encodes CASSPENYIGVYGYTF.

This clonotype appeared a few times. The V gene is TRBV12-3 or TRBV12-4, the J gene TRBJ2-1, with a possible D match to TRBD2 (5 bases). V lost 1 base and J 0 bases, leaving 16 bases between the germline ends. The CDR3 has 18 amino acids. CDR3 in amino acids: CASSLVLSWRVSYNEQFF. Here the CDR3 DNA reads TGTGCCAGCAGTTTAGTTTTGTCTTGGCGGGTCTCCTACAATGAGCAGTTCTTC.

The genes are TRBV9 and TRBJ2-1, with a tentative D call TRBD2 (6 bases). Trimming stripped 0 bases from V and 9 bases from J, with 13 bases between. CDR1 is SGDLS, CDR2 YYNGEE, per germline. The CDR3 is made up of 14 amino acids. CDR3 sequence: CASSVVGGPGEQFF. The CDR3 nucleotides read TGTGCCAGCAGCGTAGTCGGAGGGCCTGGTGAGCAGTTCTTC.

The chain links TRBV19 to TRBJ2-3, with 11 positions matching TRBD1. Trimming took 6 bases from V and 4 from J; bases not matched to a gene: 6. This CDR3 is built from 15 residues. CDR1 is LNHDA and CDR2 is SQIVND in the germline V gene (reference sequence). The CDR3 DNA is TGTGCCAGTAGCACGGGACAGGGGGGTGCAGATACGCAGTATTTT. As protein: CASSTGQGGADTQYF.

The genes are TRBV29-1 and TRBJ2-1; 8 nucleotides line up with TRBD2. This CDR3 has 15 residues. Germline V CDR1 and CDR2: SQVTM, ANQGSEA. Unmatched junction bases numbered 7, after V lost 4 bases and J lost 2 bases. CDR3 region: CSVAFLAGPYNEQFF. DNA of the CDR3: TGCAGCGTTGCATTCCTAGCGGGTCCCTACAATGAGCAGTTCTTC.

The chain combines TRBV14 with TRBJ2-1; TRBD1 aligns across 7 bases. Germline values: CDR1 SGHDN, CDR2 FVKESK. The length of the CDR3 is 17 residues. V shed 0 bases and J 8 bases; nucleotides not matched to a gene: 13. CDR3 sequence reads: CASSQETGALPGDEQFF. The CDR3 DNA is TGTGCCAGCAGCCAAGAAACAGGGGCTCTCCCTGGGGATGAGCAGTTCTTC.

This clonotype is a singleton in its sample. This chain connects TRBV5-1 to TRBJ2-1; D remains ambiguous. The CDR3 extends over 13 amino acids. The V gene's germline CDR1 is SGHRS and CDR2 YFSETQ. V shed 2 bases and J shed 7 bases, with 10 bases lying between them. This CDR3 reads CASSFTVGNEQFF. CDR3 DNA: TGCGCCAGCAGCTTCACGGTAGGGAATGAGCAGTTCTTC. The complete variable domain, with remaining parts taken from reference TRBV5-1 and TRBJ2-1, reads KAGVTQTPRYLIKTRGQQVTLSCSPISGHRSVSWYQQTPGQGLQFLFEYFSETQRNKGNFPGRFSGRQFSNSRSEMNVSTLELGDSALYLCASSFTVGNEQFFGPGTRLTVL.

CDR3 amino acids: CASSLEGTYGANVLTF. CDR3 in DNA: TGTGCCAGCAGCTTAGAGGGGACTTATGGGGCCAACGTCCTGACTTTC. This chain joins TRBV11-2 and TRBJ2-6; tentatively, D is TRBD2 (6 bases). With 0 bases removed from V and 3 bases from J, the gap between germline ends came to 9 bases. This CDR3 has 16 amino acids. Germline V gene lookup returns CDR1 SGHAT and CDR2 FQNNGV.

V usage is TRBV25-1 and J usage is TRBJ2-2; D possibly corresponds to TRBD2 (5 bases). V lost 8 bases, J lost 7 bases, and 17 bases lay in between. The CDR3 covers 14 residues. Germline V gene sequence: CDR1 MGHDK, CDR2 SYGVNS. CDR3 bases: TGTGCCAGCCCGTGGAGGCTCCCGAGCGGGGAGCTGTTTTTT. Its protein product is CASPWRLPSGELFF.

This clonotype was counted a few times. This chain links TRBV7-2 with TRBJ2-2; the match to TRBD2 covers 8 bases. The V and J ends lost 6 bases and 3 bases, in that order; junction bases with no gene match: 9. Germline loops: CDR1 SGHTA, CDR2 FQGNSA. The CDR3 extends over 16 amino acids. The CDR3 region has the DNA TGTGCCAGCAGACCCCCTGGACTAGCAGACACCGGGGAGCTGTTTTTT. It encodes CASRPPGLADTGELFF.

As DNA, the CDR3 is TGTGCCAGCAGTCTACAGCAGCGGGAGGGCTACACCGGGGAGCTGTTTTTT. This sequence encodes CASSLQQREGYTGELFF. The gene calls are TRBV27 and TRBJ2-2, with 10 positions matching TRBD2. Germline-derived CDR1 and CDR2 are MNHEY and SMNVEV (reference sequence). This CDR3 comprises 17 residues. The ends lost 5 bases at V and 3 bases at J; junction bases unmatched: 9.

This clonotype came up once. This chain connects TRBV11-2 to TRBJ1-6, with D hard to call. This CDR3 region has 17 residues. Looked up from germline, CDR1 is SGHAT and CDR2 is FQNNGV. Trimming left V 0 bases short and J 8 bases short, with 17 bases between. The CDR3 loop reads CASSLDVGKTRHSPLHF. In DNA form, the CDR3 reads TGTGCCAGCAGCTTAGATGTCGGAAAAACACGACATTCACCCCTCCACTTT. The full variable domain, its missing parts supplied by reference TRBV11-2 and TRBJ1-6, is EAGVAQSPRYKIIEKRQSVAFWCNPISGHATLYWYQQILGQGPKLLIQFQNNGVVDDSQLPKDRFSAERLKGVDSTLKIQPAKLEDSAVYLCASSLDVGKTRHSPLHFGNGTRLTVT.

Details on this clonotype: Its ends do not fully match the called genes, so a read error is possible. The chain is built from TRBV20-1 and TRBJ2-7, with 7 bases lining up with TRBD1. From germline, CDR1 is DFQATT and CDR2 SNEGSKA (reference sequence). The CDR3 contains 16 residues. CDR3: CSASPYGQGVFYEQCF. The CDR3 DNA sequence: TGCAGTGCTTCCCCATACGGGCAGGGGGTGTTCTACGAGCAGTGCTTC.

The chain uses TRBV5-1 and TRBJ2-7; 11 bases fit TRBD1. V lost 4 bases to trimming and J lost 3 bases; unmatched junction nucleotides: 6. This CDR3 is 15 amino acids long. In germline, CDR1 is SGHRS, CDR2 YFSETQ. The CDR3 region is CASSAGQGDGYEQYF. The DNA for the CDR3 is TGCGCCAGCAGCGCGGGACAGGGGGATGGCTACGAGCAGTACTTC.